This T cell receptor (beta chain) emerged from a study of graft-versus-host responses after intestinal transplantation. For the study at large: All of the recipients had induction that used anti-thymocyte globulin, then tacrolimus and steroids for around three years.

Study-wide results and caveats: An association linked early post-transplant HvG declines with peak circulating GvH clone levels. In recipient marrow, GvH clones were found, and some appeared first in ileum or blood. Patients who carried graft-donor T cell macrochimerism also had high graft-versus-host to host-versus-graft clonal ratios in their allografts.

CDR1 is SNHLY, CDR2 FYNNEI, per germline. The V end was cut by 3 bases, the J end by 2 bases, with 14 bases between. The length of the CDR3 is 16 residues. As concerns this clone: The antigen is not known.

The repertoire was sequenced with immunoSEQ multiplex PCR; TCRdb's copy has only in-frame clones and lacks some. Here the sample spans about 35,000 clones, over 85% being singletons. The genes are TRBV2 and TRBJ2-4; D is perhaps TRBD1 (6 bases). This TCR derives from a human donor who was the organ donor for an intestinal transplant. The source material was unstimulated CD8+ T cells sorted from spleen or lymph node cells, sampled before transplant. The CDR3 loop reads CASSERRQGPKNIQYF. CDR3 bases: TGTGCCAGCAGTGAGAGGAGGCAGGGGCCCAAAAACATTCAGTACTTC.